This T cell receptor (beta chain) was retrieved from a study of a mutant IDH1 vaccine in newly diagnosed glioma (dated by TCRdb to about 2021). About the investigation overall: Vaccination was initiated 4-6 weeks after radiotherapy alone, or concurrently with temozolomide cycles in the chemotherapy-containing groups. Of the 30 to 35 treated patients, around 62% were male and about 40% were female, and a mean age of 40.4 years was recorded. Before enrollment, patients had received standard therapy of radiotherapy alone, temozolomide alone, or radiochemotherapy with temozolomide; most received the combination. The week-35 safety follow-up took place at visit V12, and the week-47 end of study took place at visit V13. Peripheral blood was collected at six visits: V03 (baseline), V05, V07, V10, V12 and V13. For exploratory analyses, 25 to 30 treated patients had longitudinal TCRB deep sequencing done wherever samples were available. Broader findings and caveats from the paper: PBMC samples for TCRB deep sequencing were selected based on availability. Across multiple MHC alleles, vaccine-induced immune responses were seen in roughly 93% of patients. Pseudoprogression seemed to be unrelated to changes in the top peripheral T cell clonotypes found by TCRB sequencing. The authors stated that sample limitations prevented analyses of patient blood samples from being reproduced.

The library was built by means of the immunoSEQ multiplex PCR assay. The hsTCRB Kit was used according to the manufacturer's protocol to amplify rearranged TCR beta chain sequences. TCRB libraries were sequenced on an Illumina MiSeq. Concerning the study's data processing: The proprietary platform of the kit vendor was used for demultiplexing, trimming and gene mapping. TCRdb took over this immuneACCESS table, retaining in-frame rearrangements with V and J assigned. Such tables are incomplete; in checked studies, under half of the missing clones stem from an unresolved V gene, and the remainder is unexplained. The DNA was the basis for D and trimming; V, J and clone size are from that table. Counted in this sample were 35,000 to 45,000 clones; roughly 83% of them appeared once. Just over 5% of the sample comes from the top ten. According to the study, the label for this sample's time point signals: week 35, safety follow-up. Each vaccine dose, consisting of 300 ug of a 20-mer mutant IDH1 peptide in Montanide, was administered subcutaneously with topical imiquimod. Across visits V03 through V10, patients got a total of eight vaccinations, given in weeks 1, 3, 5, 7, 11, 15, 19 and 23. The donors had newly diagnosed IDH1-mutant astrocytomas of WHO grade 3 or 4 that showed loss of nuclear ATRX. The samples were drawn from NOA16, a multicentre, single-arm, open-label phase I trial in Germany that tested a mutant IDH1 peptide vaccine in humans for the first time. The DNeasy Blood and Tissue Kit was used to extract genomic DNA from EDTA blood for TCRB sequencing.

This clone is a singleton in its sample. Its antigen remains undetermined. Per-base qualities were not stored, and no clone one base away is much larger. Sequenced here: PBMCs, sampled from a glioma patient whose treatment included an IDH1 peptide vaccine. The receptor was derived from a woman aged 45-65 years with glioma.

CDR3 sequence: CASSPRGQGRGGYTF. The DNA sequence is given as TGTGCCAGCAGTCCGCGTGGACAGGGTCGGGGAGGCTACACCTTC. Recombination joined TRBV6-1 with TRBJ1-2; TRBD1 lines up with 8 middle nucleotides. The CDR3 measures 15 amino acids from cysteine to phenylalanine. The CDR3 DNA has 45 bases and is translated from base 1. Unmatched junction bases come to 13, with V trimmed by 5 bases and J by 8 bases. The germline V gene encodes CDR1 MNHNS and CDR2 SASEGT.